The rows below give T cell receptor beta chains drawn from one sample of a study of T cells in tuberculosis. The repertoire was sequenced with immunoSEQ multiplex PCR; TCRdb's copy has only in-frame clones and lacks some. The sample includes some 10,000 clones, around 94% of them seen just once. Sequenced: PBMCs. The receptors originated from an adult with tuberculosis. Each CDR3 is given with its conserved first and last residue. D genes are given only for firm matches. Clone size is given for some rows only: seen once, a few or many times, or a class if the clone is expanded.

V gene	J gene	D gene	clone size	CDR3 DNA	CDR3 protein
TRBV9	TRBJ2-3	-	once	TGTGCCAGCAGTGGAGTTACGCAGTATTTT	CASSGVTQYF
TRBV4-1	TRBJ1-2	-	-	TGCGCCAGCAGCCCGTTACCAGGGACAAACTATGGCTACACCTTC	CASSPLPGTNYGYTF
TRBV6-6	TRBJ1-1	-	-	TGTGCCAGCAGTCCAGGCATCAACACTGAAGCTTTCTTT	CASSPGINTEAFF
TRBV10-2	TRBJ1-2	-	-	TGCGCCAGCAGTGTAGGCTTGGGGGCCTATGGCTACACCTTC	CASSVGLGAYGYTF
TRBV18	TRBJ1-2	-	-	TGTGCCAGCTCACCAAGTTCAGAGGGCGGAGCTAACTATGGCTACACCTTC	CASSPSSEGGANYGYTF
TRBV19	TRBJ2-7	TRBD2	-	TGTGCCAGTAGTATAGGACTAGCGGGAAGAAACTACGAGCAGTACTTC	CASSIGLAGRNYEQYF
TRBV9	TRBJ2-1	TRBD1	once	TGTGCCAGCAGCACTGGGACAGTAACTGAGCAGTTCTTC	CASSTGTVTEQFF
TRBV5-1	TRBJ2-6	-	-	TGCGCCAGCAGCGTGAGGGAGGTCTCTGGGGCCAACGTCCTGACTTTC	CASSVREVSGANVLTF
TRBV2	TRBJ2-5	TRBD2	-	TGTGCCAGCAGTGACGGGACTAGAAAGGTTGGGGCGAAGACCCAGTACTTC	CASSDGTRKVGAKTQYF
TRBV11-1	TRBJ2-7	-	-	TGTGCCAGCAGCTTCTTGGGCGGGATTTCCTACGAGCAGTACTTC	CASSFLGGISYEQYF
TRBV10-3	TRBJ2-2	TRBD2	-	TGTGCCATCAGTGGCGCAGCGGGGGGGGACACCGGGGAGCTGTTTTTT	CAISGAAGGDTGELFF
TRBV6-5	TRBJ1-5	TRBD1	-	TGTGCCAGCAGTCCGTTGACAGGGAGACATCAGCCCCAGCATTTT	CASSPLTGRHQPQHF
TRBV5-1	TRBJ2-7	TRBD2	-	TGCGCCAGCAGCTTAGCTAGCGGGAGCCGGGCCTCCTACGAGCAGTACTTC	CASSLASGSRASYEQYF
TRBV5-1	TRBJ2-7	-	once	TGCGCCAGCAGCTTAGGGGTAGCCTACGAGCAGTACTTC	CASSLGVAYEQYF
TRBV7-2	TRBJ2-1	TRBD2	-	TGTGCCAGCAGCCTTAGCGGGGGGGCCCACAATGAGCAGTTCTTC	CASSLSGGAHNEQFF
TRBV20-1	TRBJ2-5	TRBD2	-	TGCAGTGCTTGGGGGGGAGAGACCCAGTACTTC	CSAWGGETQYF
TRBV20-1	TRBJ2-1	-	once	TGCAGTGCTAGAGGGCCGAATGAGCAGTTCTTC	CSARGPNEQFF
TRBV6-6	TRBJ2-1	-	-	TGTGCCAGCAGTTACGGAGGCAATGAGCAGTTCTTC	CASSYGGNEQFF
TRBV4-1	TRBJ1-1	TRBD1	medium-sized	TGCGCCAGCAGCCTACAGGGGGGGAGAGCTTTCTTT	CASSLQGGRAFF
TRBV7-9	TRBJ1-2	-	once	TGTGCCAGCAGCTTAGGCGCGGCGGGTCCCTATGGCTACACCTTC	CASSLGAAGPYGYTF
TRBV7-3	TRBJ2-5	TRBD2	-	TGTGCCAGCAGCTTAACGGCGGGACTAGCGGGGGGAACCGGAGAGACCCAGTACTTC	CASSLTAGLAGGTGETQYF
TRBV27	TRBJ1-1	-	-	TGTGCCAGCAGTGTGGCTGTAAGCACTGAAGCTTTCTTT	CASSVAVSTEAFF
TRBV19	TRBJ1-2	-	-	TGTGCCAGTAGTTACCGGGACTCCCAACCAGGTGGCTACACCTTC	CASSYRDSQPGGYTF
TRBV29-1	TRBJ2-5	TRBD2	once	TGCAGCGTTCTCGGGACTAGCGGGACTGGGACCCAGTACTTC	CSVLGTSGTGTQYF
TRBV14	TRBJ1-1	TRBD1	-	TGTGCCAGCAGCCGACAGGGTAACACTGAAGCTTTCTTT	CASSRQGNTEAFF
TRBV5-1	TRBJ2-7	TRBD2	once	TGCGCCAGTAAAAAGACTAGCGGGATAGAGCAGTACTTC	CASKKTSGIEQYF
TRBV2	TRBJ2-3	TRBD2	-	TGTGCCATGAGGACTAGCGGCACAGATACGCAGTATTTT	CAMRTSGTDTQYF
TRBV19	TRBJ1-1	-	once	TGTGCCAGTAGTATAGGGCAGCGAAACACTGAAGCTTTCTTT	CASSIGQRNTEAFF
TRBV10-2	TRBJ1-2	-	once	TGCGCCAGCAGTGAGGGGGGGTTCTCGAACTATGGCTACACCTTC	CASSEGGFSNYGYTF
TRBV4-1	TRBJ2-2	TRBD1	-	TGCGCCAGCAGCTTGATGGGACAGACAACCAGGGAGCTGTTTTTT	CASSLMGQTTRELFF
TRBV30	TRBJ2-1	-	-	TGTGCCTGGACCTCCGGGACTTCCAGTGATGAGCAGTTCTTC	CAWTSGTSSDEQFF
TRBV5-1	TRBJ1-2	-	once	TGCGCCAGCAGCTTGGCCGTGCCAACCCCTACTGGCTACACCTTC	CASSLAVPTPTGYTF
TRBV18	TRBJ2-3	TRBD2	-	TGTGCCAGCTCACCGTTGGGAAGCGGGAGAGTAAATGAAGATACGCAGTATTTT	CASSPLGSGRVNEDTQYF